Presented here are 14 T cell receptor beta chains from one specimen sequenced in a study of T cell responses to AZD1222 COVID-19 vaccine. Clones were sequenced by immunoSEQ multiplex PCR, and TCRdb holds only the in-frame ones, with some missing. The profile shows approximately 110,000 clones, 75% to 90% of them singletons. Source: peripheral blood, taken 28 days after the second AZD1222 dose. The receptors were gathered from an adult who received the AZD1222 COVID-19 vaccine.

The rearrangement links TRBV7-2 to TRBJ2-7, with D possibly TRBD2 on 6 matching bases. V lost 1 base and J lost 3, with 10 bases in between. The CDR3 has 14 amino acids. Germline CDR1 is SGHTA and CDR2 is FQGNSA. The CDR3 loop is CASSLELGGYEQYF. As DNA, the CDR3 is TGTGCCAGCAGCTTAGAATTGGGGGGCTACGAGCAGTACTTC.

The V call is TRBV19, the J call TRBJ1-5; the match to TRBD1 covers 7 bases. The germline gives CDR1 LNHDA, CDR2 SQIVND (reference sequence). V lost 5 bases to trimming and J lost 6 bases; unmatched junction nucleotides: 10. The CDR3 runs 15 residues. The CDR3 sequence: CASSGGEAGGQPQHF. In DNA form, the CDR3 reads TGTGCCAGTAGTGGCGGGGAGGCAGGGGGTCAGCCCCAGCATTTT.

The V and J genes are TRBV19 and TRBJ2-2, with D possibly being TRBD1 (6 bases). Trimming took 5 bases from V and 7 from J, leaving 11 bases between them. The CDR3 has 13 amino acids. Germline assignment: CDR1 LNHDA and CDR2 SQIVND (reference sequence). The chain's CDR3 is CASSAQGIGELFF. CDR3 in DNA: TGTGCCAGTAGTGCACAGGGCATCGGGGAGCTGTTTTTT. Using reference TRBV19 and TRBJ2-2 for the parts outside the CDR3, the full variable domain is DGGITQSPKYLFRKEGQNVTLSCEQNLNHDAMYWYRQDPGQGLRLIYYSQIVNDFQKGDIAEGYSVSREKKESFPLTVTSAQKNPTAFYLCASSAQGIGELFFGEGSRLTVL.

The chain uses TRBV11-2 and TRBJ2-3; 9 bases match TRBD2. Per the germline V gene, CDR1 is SGHAT and CDR2 is FQNNGV. This CDR3 region has 16 residues. The V and J ends lost 2 bases and 4 bases, in that order; junction bases with no gene match: 7. CDR3 DNA sequence: TGTGCCAGCAGCTTATTAGGGCGGGGGGGTGCAGATACGCAGTATTTT. Amino acid sequence: CASSLLGRGGADTQYF. The full variable domain, its missing parts supplied by reference TRBV11-2 and TRBJ2-3, is EAGVAQSPRYKIIEKRQSVAFWCNPISGHATLYWYQQILGQGPKLLIQFQNNGVVDDSQLPKDRFSAERLKGVDSTLKIQPAKLEDSAVYLCASSLLGRGGADTQYFGPGTRLTVL.

The CDR3 spells CASSAIRTTEKETQYF. As DNA, the CDR3 is TGTGCCAGCAGTGCTATCCGGACTACCGAGAAAGAGACCCAGTACTTC. The V and J genes are TRBV6-1 and TRBJ2-5, with a possible D match to TRBD2 (6 bases). The length of the CDR3 is 16 residues. Per germline, CDR1 MNHNS and CDR2 SASEGT. The V end was cut by 4 bases, the J end by 3 bases, with 18 bases between.

V gene TRBV4-1 combines with J gene TRBJ2-2, with D uncertain. In germline, CDR1 is MGHRA, CDR2 YSYEKL. Trimming took off 7 bases at V and 7 bases at J, with 16 bases between the two ends. The CDR3 length is 14 residues. CDR3 residues: CASTQSQRYGELFF. The CDR3 DNA sequence: TGCGCCAGCACCCAGAGCCAGCGTTACGGGGAGCTGTTTTTT.

The V gene is TRBV28, the J gene TRBJ1-2, with a tentative D call TRBD1 (5 bases). The CDR3 length is 13 residues. Germline values: CDR1 MDHEN, CDR2 SYDVKM. The CDR3 sequence: CAASREGAYGYTF. CDR3 coding DNA: TGTGCAGCAAGTAGGGAAGGGGCCTATGGCTACACCTTC.

The rearrangement joins TRBV2 to TRBJ1-5; D is unresolved. V was cut by 5 bases and J by 7 bases, with 12 bases left in between. The CDR3 runs 13 residues. Germline loops: CDR1 SNHLY, CDR2 FYNNEI. The CDR3 coding sequence is TGTGCCAGCAGTTTCGGGGAGGGCCAGCCCCAGCATTTT. This sequence encodes CASSFGEGQPQHF. The complete variable domain, with remaining parts taken from reference TRBV2 and TRBJ1-5, reads EPEVTQTPSHQVTQMGQEVILRCVPISNHLYFYWYRQILGQKVEFLVSFYNNEISEKSEIFDDQFSVERPDGSNFTLKIRSTKLEDSAMYFCASSFGEGQPQHFGDGTRLSIL.

V and J are TRBV6-5 and TRBJ1-5; D remains unclear. This CDR3 region has 14 residues. The V gene's germline CDR1 is MNHEY and CDR2 SVGAGI. V was pared by 0 bases and J by 9 bases, with 12 bases between. The CDR3 protein is CASSYSSDVGPQHF. CDR3 bases: TGTGCCAGCAGTTACTCGTCCGACGTAGGGCCCCAGCATTTT.

This chain uses TRBV5-4 with TRBJ1-2; no clear D gene. The germline V and J ends were trimmed by 4 bases and 4 bases, with 20 bases remaining between them. Germline assignment: CDR1 SGHNT and CDR2 YYREEE (reference sequence). CDR3 length: 16 residues. DNA for the CDR3: TGTGCCAGCAGCCCGGCTTCGGCCCCAGAGGGCTATGGCTACACCTTC. This codes for CASSPASAPEGYGYTF.

The chain employs TRBV6-1 and TRBJ1-2, with D hard to call. Germline V gene data show CDR1 as MNHNS and CDR2 as SASEGT. The CDR3 is 14 amino acids. The germline V and J ends were trimmed by 2 bases and 3 bases, with 10 bases remaining between them. Here the CDR3 reads CASSEQTGHYGYTF. Written as DNA, the CDR3 is TGTGCCAGCAGTGAACAAACTGGCCACTATGGCTACACCTTC.

The chain couples TRBV2 to TRBJ2-5, with 8 bases identical to TRBD1. Per the germline V gene, CDR1 is SNHLY and CDR2 is FYNNEI. This CDR3 is built from 14 residues. Trimming took 7 bases from V and 5 from J; bases not matched to a gene: 9. The CDR3 DNA follows: TGTGCCAGCATCCTAACAGGGGGTGGGGAGACCCAGTACTTC. Amino acid sequence: CASILTGGGETQYF.

This clone appeared once. The chain carries TRBV15 and TRBJ2-7, with D perhaps matching TRBD1 or TRBD2 (5 bases each). The CDR3 totals 15 residues. Germline V lookup: CDR1 LNHNV, CDR2 YYDKDF (reference sequence). The V and J ends lost 4 bases and 1 base respectively, with 14 bases between them. The CDR3 sequence is CATSTWGSSSYEQYF. CDR3 DNA: TGTGCCACCAGCACATGGGGGTCCTCTTCCTACGAGCAGTACTTC.

V usage is TRBV6-2 or TRBV6-3 and J usage is TRBJ1-5; 7 positions agree with TRBD1. After removal of 5 bases from V and 1 base from J, the junction contained 5 bases not matched to a gene. CDR3 length: 15 residues. Germline lookup yields CDR1 MNHEY and CDR2 SVGEGT. CDR3: CASSTDRASNQPQHF. The DNA of the CDR3 is TGTGCCAGCAGTACTGACAGGGCAAGCAATCAGCCCCAGCATTTT.